This T cell receptor (beta chain) was found in a study of cytomegalovirus exposure and HLA in healthy donors. This table comes from immunoSEQ multiplex PCR, and its TCRdb copy is limited to in-frame clones, with some not included. The table shows about 130,000 clones, with around 94% occurring only once. V was pared by 3 bases and J by 0 bases, with 9 bases between. The CDR3 sequence is 14 residues long. Per germline, CDR1 LNHDA and CDR2 SQIVND (reference sequence). Sample: PBMCs. The sequence came from a woman aged 18-29 years in good health and CMV-seronegative. The rearrangement joins TRBV19 to TRBJ2-7; D perhaps matches TRBD1 (5 bases). This chain's CDR3 is CASSIGAVSYEQYF. The CDR3, as DNA: TGTGCCAGTAGTATTGGGGCAGTCTCCTACGAGCAGTACTTC.